There are a few counts of the clone carrying this TCR beta chain. Its antigen is unidentified. Trimming pared 5 bases from V and 0 bases from J, leaving 11 bases between. This CDR3 spans 15 amino acids. From germline, CDR1 is MDHEN and CDR2 SYDVKM. TCRdb used MiXCR to reprocess the RT-PCR reads, holding one entry per CDR3 protein. The table includes hundreds of thousands of distinct CDR3 sequences, approximately 15% detected once. These data belong to a study of response to subunit inactivated influenza vaccine. Regarding the study as a whole: The authors offered the suggestion that each seasonal influenza vaccination recruits few new T cells.

The chain couples TRBV28 to TRBJ2-1, with no clear D. The sequencing used PBMCs from blood, collected around 14 days before vaccination. The receptor was isolated from a man over 45 who received an inactivated influenza vaccine. In DNA, the CDR3 is TGTGCCAGCAGTCTCCAATTGAGCTCCTACAATGAGCAGTTCTTC. Its translation is CASSLQLSSYNEQFF.